This note documents a single T cell receptor beta chain sequence. Its specificity is not known. The sample is drawn from a study of T cell responses to AZD1222 COVID-19 vaccine. Study results and limitations: Rises in breadth and depth of Spike-specific TCRs came after two AZD1222 doses. A reported finding is that nearly half of spike-specific TCRs target unmutated variant regions. The CD4 TCRs associated with vaccination extended across spike and predominated at 160-218 and 743-854.

This table comes from immunoSEQ multiplex PCR, and its TCRdb copy is limited to in-frame clones, with some not included. The data contain under 110,000 clones, 80% to 90% of them singletons. CDR1 is MGHRA, CDR2 YSYEKL, per germline. The CDR3 extends over 13 amino acids. V gave up 2 bases and J gave up 4 bases, with 8 bases separating them. The sequencing used peripheral blood, collected 28 days after the second AZD1222 dose. The TCR sequence derives from an adult who received the AZD1222 COVID-19 vaccine. The chain is built from TRBV4-1 and TRBJ2-5, with D perhaps TRBD2 (5 bases). DNA of the CDR3: TGCGCCAGCAGCCAAACTCGGGGAGAGACCCAGTACTTC. It codes for CASSQTRGETQYF.